This is a list of T cell receptor beta chains from one sample in a study of human T cells and chemical hapten exposure. One entry per CDR3 protein, called by TCRdb with MiXCR from the RACE reads. The sample holds about 340,000 distinct CDR3 sequences, under 8% seen once. Sequences were derived from whole blood, sampled in connection with sensitization to the hapten diphenylcyclopropenone (DPC). These receptors came from a woman aged 18-29 years with alopecia areata. Some clones in this sample may be carry-over from other donors' samples. The CDR3 runs from the conserved cysteine through the conserved F or W. The order of the fields is V gene, clone size, J gene, D gene, CDR3 protein, CDR3 DNA. A D gene is named only where the DNA matches it firmly. Part of the rows lack a size; the others show once, few, many or a class for expanded clones.

v_call: TRBV20-1
clone_size: many
j_call: TRBJ2-7
d_call: NA
cdr3_aa: CSASNPGSSYEQYF
cdr3_nt: TGCAGTGCTAGTAATCCGGGGAGCTCCTACGAGCAGTACTTC

v_call: TRBV7-9
clone_size: many
j_call: TRBJ2-3
d_call: NA
cdr3_aa: CASSLEGSADTQYF
cdr3_nt: TGTGCCAGCAGCTTGGAGGGTAGCGCAGATACGCAGTATTTT

v_call: TRBV4-2
clone_size: NA
j_call: TRBJ1-1
d_call: NA
cdr3_aa: CASSQVPDTSWGAFF
cdr3_nt: TGTGCCAGCAGCCAAGTTCCGGACACGTCTTGGGGAGCTTTCTTT

v_call: TRBV7-9
clone_size: NA
j_call: TRBJ1-4
d_call: TRBD1
cdr3_aa: CASSQGQRYNEKLFF
cdr3_nt: TGTGCCAGCAGCCAGGGACAGCGATATAATGAAAAACTGTTTTTT

v_call: TRBV7-7
clone_size: few
j_call: TRBJ2-3
d_call: NA
cdr3_aa: CASSPHPPGFEDTQYF
cdr3_nt: TGTGCTAGCAGCCCTCATCCTCCAGGGTTCGAAGATACGCAGTATTTT

v_call: TRBV7-3
clone_size: few
j_call: TRBJ2-1
d_call: NA
cdr3_aa: CASSPLGGEQFF
cdr3_nt: TGTGCCAGCAGCCCCTTAGGGGGTGAGCAGTTCTTC

v_call: TRBV6-5
clone_size: NA
j_call: TRBJ2-7
d_call: NA
cdr3_aa: CASSSLSREQYF
cdr3_nt: TGTGCCAGCAGTTCCTTGAGCCGAGAGCAGTACTTC

v_call: TRBV5-4
clone_size: few
j_call: TRBJ1-4
d_call: NA
cdr3_aa: CASSLGGARGEKLFF
cdr3_nt: TGTGCCAGCAGCTTGGGCGGGGCGCGTGGTGAAAAACTGTTTTTT

v_call: TRBV9
clone_size: NA
j_call: TRBJ1-1
d_call: TRBD1
cdr3_aa: CASSGRGRSTEAFF
cdr3_nt: TGTGCCAGCAGCGGAAGGGGGCGCAGCACTGAAGCTTTCTTT

v_call: TRBV27
clone_size: few
j_call: TRBJ2-7
d_call: TRBD2
cdr3_aa: CASSLQAGGSYEQYF
cdr3_nt: TGTGCCAGCAGTTTACAGGCGGGGGGGTCCTACGAGCAGTACTTC

v_call: TRBV9
clone_size: NA
j_call: TRBJ1-6
d_call: NA
cdr3_aa: CASSVAQGPGSPLHF
cdr3_nt: TGTGCCAGCAGCGTAGCGCAGGGTCCGGGATCACCCCTCCACTTT

v_call: TRBV29-1
clone_size: few
j_call: TRBJ1-1
d_call: NA
cdr3_aa: CSVERMGAEAFF
cdr3_nt: TGCAGCGTTGAGAGGATGGGGGCTGAAGCTTTCTTT

v_call: TRBV20-1
clone_size: NA
j_call: TRBJ2-3
d_call: NA
cdr3_aa: CRVTSFSTDTQYF
cdr3_nt: TGCAGGGTGACTAGTTTTAGCACAGATACGCAGTATTTT

v_call: TRBV6-2/TRBV6-3
clone_size: NA
j_call: TRBJ1-1
d_call: NA
cdr3_aa: CASSKRVLNTEAFF
cdr3_nt: TGTGCCAGCAGTAAGCGGGTATTGAACACTGAAGCTTTCTTT

v_call: TRBV28
clone_size: NA
j_call: TRBJ1-1
d_call: TRBD1
cdr3_aa: CASSTTTGVDPEAFF
cdr3_nt: TGTGCCAGCAGTACTACGACAGGGGTTGACCCTGAAGCTTTCTTT

v_call: TRBV20-1
clone_size: few
j_call: TRBJ2-7
d_call: NA
cdr3_aa: CSARLNHYEQYF
cdr3_nt: TGCAGTGCCCGCCTAAACCACTACGAGCAGTACTTC

v_call: TRBV6-6
clone_size: many
j_call: TRBJ2-3
d_call: TRBD2
cdr3_aa: CASLAGGTDTQYF
cdr3_nt: TGTGCCAGCTTAGCGGGGGGCACAGATACGCAGTATTTT

v_call: TRBV24-1
clone_size: NA
j_call: TRBJ2-1
d_call: NA
cdr3_aa: CATSDIGTADEQFF
cdr3_nt: TGTGCCACCAGTGATATCGGGACGGCCGATGAGCAGTTCTTC

v_call: TRBV9
clone_size: few
j_call: TRBJ1-4
d_call: NA
cdr3_aa: CASSVGDRSTTNEKLFF
cdr3_nt: TGTGCCAGCAGCGTAGGGGACCGATCCACAACTAATGAAAAACTGTTTTTT

v_call: TRBV7-7
clone_size: few
j_call: TRBJ2-5
d_call: TRBD2
cdr3_aa: CASSVSGAAETQYF
cdr3_nt: TGTGCTAGCAGCGTCAGCGGGGCCGCCGAGACCCAGTACTTC

v_call: TRBV20-1
clone_size: few
j_call: TRBJ2-1
d_call: TRBD2
cdr3_aa: CSARDKRGGPSSYNEQFF
cdr3_nt: TGCAGTGCTAGAGATAAGCGGGGGGGCCCGAGCTCCTACAATGAGCAGTTCTTC

v_call: TRBV4-3
clone_size: NA
j_call: TRBJ2-7
d_call: NA
cdr3_aa: CASSQGIGGAGEQYF
cdr3_nt: TGCGCCAGCAGCCAAGGGATCGGGGGCGCGGGGGAGCAGTACTTC

v_call: TRBV3-1
clone_size: many
j_call: TRBJ2-4
d_call: NA
cdr3_aa: CASSPLAKNIQYF
cdr3_nt: TGTGCCAGCAGCCCGTTAGCCAAAAACATTCAGTACTTC

v_call: TRBV18
clone_size: NA
j_call: TRBJ2-6
d_call: NA
cdr3_aa: CASSHQGAGANVLTF
cdr3_nt: TGTGCCAGCTCACACCAGGGAGCTGGGGCCAACGTCCTGACTTTC

v_call: TRBV6-2/TRBV6-3
clone_size: few
j_call: TRBJ1-2
d_call: NA
cdr3_aa: CASSRDSLVVNYGYTF
cdr3_nt: TGTGCCAGCAGCCGGGACTCGTTGGTTGTTAACTATGGCTACACCTTC

v_call: TRBV7-9
clone_size: NA
j_call: TRBJ1-3
d_call: NA
cdr3_aa: CASSLLAESGNTIYF
cdr3_nt: TGTGCCAGCAGCTTACTCGCGGAGTCAGGAAACACCATATATTTT

v_call: TRBV29-1
clone_size: NA
j_call: TRBJ1-4
d_call: TRBD1
cdr3_aa: CSVEDIREMTGPLFF
cdr3_nt: TGCAGCGTTGAAGATATAAGGGAGATGACAGGGCCACTGTTTTTT

v_call: TRBV7-2
clone_size: NA
j_call: TRBJ2-2
d_call: NA
cdr3_aa: CASSLVAGPGELFF
cdr3_nt: TGTGCCAGCAGCTTAGTCGCAGGGCCCGGGGAGCTGTTTTTT

v_call: TRBV5-6
clone_size: few
j_call: TRBJ1-1
d_call: TRBD1
cdr3_aa: CASSQIEGATEAFF
cdr3_nt: TGTGCCAGCAGCCAGATCGAGGGGGCGACTGAAGCTTTCTTT

v_call: TRBV7-9
clone_size: NA
j_call: TRBJ2-5
d_call: TRBD1
cdr3_aa: CASSSHQEGGEETQYF
cdr3_nt: TGTGCCAGCAGCTCCCACCAGGAAGGGGGCGAGGAGACCCAGTACTTC

v_call: TRBV5-1
clone_size: many
j_call: TRBJ2-3
d_call: TRBD2
cdr3_aa: CASSEQTSGGAGSQYTQYF
cdr3_nt: TGCGCCAGCAGCGAGCAGACTAGCGGGGGGGCCGGCTCACAATATACGCAGTATTTT

v_call: TRBV5-6
clone_size: many
j_call: TRBJ2-5
d_call: TRBD1
cdr3_aa: CASSSGTGETQYF
cdr3_nt: TGTGCCAGCAGCTCAGGGACAGGGGAGACCCAGTACTTC

v_call: TRBV25-1
clone_size: few
j_call: TRBJ2-5
d_call: NA
cdr3_aa: CASRKGREESQYF
cdr3_nt: TGTGCCAGCAGAAAAGGGAGAGAAGAGAGCCAGTACTTC